Sequencing of this T cell receptor (beta chain) was carried out in a study of blood T cell repertoires in COVID-19. Overall study: Sources were T cells, B-cell-depleted T cells, or PBMCs; the material itself was cDNA or gDNA.

Cohorts were assigned according to the clinical history that participants reported. Participants in the exposed group had met a COVID-19 case in the 2 weeks before joining the study. In the original processing: Estimation of nucleated cell counts relied on the amplification of reference gene primers. The table came from immunoSEQ multiplex PCR; TCRdb's copy has only in-frame clones and leaves some out. D and trimming were read from the DNA, whereas the V and J calls and clone size are those reported in that table. Among hundreds of thousands of clones listed, around nine tenths were seen once. The clonotype was recovered from a woman in her forties or fifties who had been exposed to COVID-19. Input material: PBMCs or T cells enriched from blood (not recorded which).

CDR3 nucleotide sequence: TGCAGCGCCAGGGGGACCGACAGCTACGAGCAGTACTTC. Its protein product is CSARGTDSYEQYF. This chain links TRBV29-1 with TRBJ2-7; 7 bases line up with TRBD1. This CDR3 region has 13 residues. The germline V gene encodes CDR1 SQVTM and CDR2 ANQGSEA. J was trimmed by 3 bases and V by 7 bases; bases with no gene match: 9.